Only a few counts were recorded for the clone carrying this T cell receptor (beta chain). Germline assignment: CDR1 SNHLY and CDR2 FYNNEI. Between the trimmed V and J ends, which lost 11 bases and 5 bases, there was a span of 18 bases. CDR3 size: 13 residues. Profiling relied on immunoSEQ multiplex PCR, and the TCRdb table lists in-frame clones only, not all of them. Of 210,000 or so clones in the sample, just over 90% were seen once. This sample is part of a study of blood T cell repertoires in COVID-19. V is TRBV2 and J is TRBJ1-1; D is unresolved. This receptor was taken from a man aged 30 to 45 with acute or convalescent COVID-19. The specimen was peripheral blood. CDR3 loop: CAGGLSLSTEAFF. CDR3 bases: TGTGCCGGAGGTTTAAGTTTGAGTACTGAAGCTTTCTTT.